This TCR beta chain was sequenced for a study of vaccination and CD4 T cells after COVID-19 (dated by TCRdb to between 2021 and 2023). Study-level background: Convalescent patients had a positive SARS-CoV-2 result on nasal swab PCR, and of these patients, fewer than ten had mild disease and one had severe disease. Control cultures used a CEFX viral epitope pool as positive control, an HIV-1 Nef peptide pool as negative control, or no peptide. In the convalescent cohort there were six males and four females, among whom were two Hispanic individuals, seven Caucasians, two Asians and one multiracial person. In ten to eleven COVID-19 convalescent patients and 4 infection-naive healthy vaccine recipients, the spike-specific CD4+ TCR repertoire before mRNA vaccination was compared with the repertoire after mRNA vaccination. Post-vaccine blood samples were collected a median of 72 days after the second vaccine dose, ranging from about 12 to 250 days. Participants got two doses of the Pfizer-BioNTech BNT162b2 vaccine (n=8) or two doses of the Moderna mRNA-1273 vaccine (n=2). Post-COVID blood samples from convalescent patients were collected a median of about 110 days after diagnosis, with a range of roughly 35 to 161 days. Overlapping spike peptide pools from SARS-CoV-2 and from the common cold coronaviruses HCoV-NL63, HCoV-OC43 and HCoV-229E were used as culture stimuli.

This clonotype was seen a single time. This clone's antigen is unknown. No base qualities exist here, and no much larger clone lies one base off it. One read yields weak evidence. The treatment or condition label, as the study defines it: roughly ten-day PBMC culture with coronavirus spike peptide pools or control peptides (ViraFEST assay). The study used the ViraFEST assay, which expanded antigen-specific T cells with peptide pools and then identified expanded clonotypes by TCR sequencing. The positive SARS-CoV-2 PCR tests of the convalescent patients were dated from March to December 2020, before the Alpha, Beta and Delta variants emerged in the United States. Around 2 million PBMCs per well were cultured in IMDM with approximately 4.9% human AB serum and approximately 10 IU/ml IL-2, plus 10 ug/ml peptide pools. On days 3 and 7, half of the culture medium was replaced with fresh IL-2-containing medium. CD4+ T cells were isolated after roughly eleven days of culture through negative selection using the EasySep CD4+ T cell isolation kit. PBMCs were separated from whole blood using Ficoll-Paque Plus gradient centrifugation and then either used fresh or cryopreserved at -140C. Culture conditions were generally each tested in triplicate wells.

Results and caveats for the whole study, not just this receptor: In convalescent patients, a median roughly 88% of post-vaccine SARS-CoV-2-reactive clones were detected only after vaccination, suggesting vaccine-specific priming. Although the median number of SARS-CoV-2-reactive clonotypes went up from fewer than 25 after infection to around 39 after vaccination, the increase was not significant. Nearly all vaccine-specific clones in convalescent patients (304 of 307) were mono-reactive for SARS-CoV-2 spike rather than cross-reactive with common cold coronaviruses. The number of convalescent patients in the study was relatively small, and the study did not examine early timepoints following natural infection.

The receptor library was made with PCR. DNA from cultured CD4+ T cells underwent TCR sequencing with the Oncomine TCR Beta short-read assay at the Johns Hopkins FTIC core. Genomic DNA was extracted from the cultured CD4+ T cells with the QIAamp micro DNA kit. Oncomine TCR Beta libraries made from cultured CD4+ T cells were pooled using unique dual indexes and sequenced on an Illumina iSeq 100. The authors' pipeline ran thus. Non-productive sequences were removed, and CDR3s not starting with C, not ending with F or W, or shorter than 7 amino acids were discarded. The MANAFEST web application was used to identify antigen-specific clonotypes by comparing peptide-stimulated wells against reference wells and other culture wells. For a clone to be called positive, the clone needed an FDR below 0.05, an odds ratio above 5, and a productive frequency above 0.1% in at least two of three replicate wells. Clonotypes that were significantly expanded in both SARS-CoV-2 spike wells and at least one common cold coronavirus spike condition were defined as cross-reactive. Using R version 3.6.1, CDR3 homology was evaluated through Levenshtein distances (stringdist) along with unrooted phylogenetic trees (ape). TCRdb passed the public sequencing reads through fastp at Q25 and MiXCR, retaining productive beta sequences. Rows matching on CDR3 protein sequence are summarized as one entry with the most common DNA and genes. TCRdb assigned the V and J calls; the authors' analysis was not used. The sample records some 14,000 distinct CDR3 sequences, about 61% of which are singletons. Approximately 8% of the sample lies in the top ten.

The sequencing input was CD4+ T cells from blood, cultured in vitro. The TCR sequence derives from a human donor who had recovered from COVID-19.

This receptor carries the CDR3 CASSLGSSGGRNIQYF. The sequence in DNA is TGTGCCAGCAGCCTAGGGTCTAGCGGGGGCAGAAACATTCAGTACTTC. In this chain, TRBV11-2 is recombined with TRBJ2-4; 10 junctional bases match TRBD2. From the germline V gene, CDR1 is SGHAT and CDR2 is FQNNGV. V trim: 5 bases; J trim: 6 bases; unmatched bases: 10. Spanning cysteine to phenylalanine, the CDR3 consists of 16 amino acids. The entry retains the CDR3 DNA only, 48 bases that are in frame from base 1.